This T cell receptor (beta chain) derives from a study of blood T cells in healthy people across ages. The total RNA that was extracted per sample amounted to at least 5 micrograms. A sample-barcoded 5' primer and a J-beta primer mix were used in a second PCR of roughly 7 to 12 cycles. TCRdb used MiXCR to reprocess the 5' RACE reads, holding one entry per CDR3 protein. This table holds about 1.7 million distinct CDR3 sequences, roughly 28% found once. Germline V CDR1 and CDR2: SNHLY, FYNNEI. The CDR3 consists of 14 residues. J lost 6 bases, V lost 6 bases, and 7 bases had no gene match. There are many counts of this clonotype. What it binds is not known. Findings and limits, study-wide: TCR beta diversity tracked closely with naive T cell percentage. CMV status of donors was not determined, possibly confounding expanded clonotype changes.

J is TRBJ2-5 and V is TRBV2; TRBD1 agrees at 10 bases. Sequencing was carried out using blood. The TCR was taken from a woman under 40 in good health. In nucleotides, the CDR3 is TGTGCCAGCAGCCCAAGGGACAGGGGAAAGACCCAGTACTTC. This codes for CASSPRDRGKTQYF.